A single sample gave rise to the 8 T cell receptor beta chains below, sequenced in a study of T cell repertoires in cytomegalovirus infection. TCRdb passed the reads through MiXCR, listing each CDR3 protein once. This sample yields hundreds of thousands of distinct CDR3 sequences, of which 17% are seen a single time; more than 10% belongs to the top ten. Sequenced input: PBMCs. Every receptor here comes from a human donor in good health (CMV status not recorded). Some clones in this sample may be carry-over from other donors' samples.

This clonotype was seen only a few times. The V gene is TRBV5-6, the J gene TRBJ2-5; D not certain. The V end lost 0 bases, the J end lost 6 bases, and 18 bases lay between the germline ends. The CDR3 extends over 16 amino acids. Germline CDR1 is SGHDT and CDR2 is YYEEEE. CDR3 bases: TGTGCCAGCAGCTTGGAGGACCTGCGAGATCGGCAGACCCAGTACTTC. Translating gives CASSLEDLRDRQTQYF.

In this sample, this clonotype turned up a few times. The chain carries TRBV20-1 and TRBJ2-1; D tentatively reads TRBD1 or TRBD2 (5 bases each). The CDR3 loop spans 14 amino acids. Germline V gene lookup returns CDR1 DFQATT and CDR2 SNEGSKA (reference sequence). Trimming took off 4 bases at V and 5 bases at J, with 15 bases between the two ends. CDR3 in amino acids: CSAISPGTHNEQFF. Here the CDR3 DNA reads TGCAGTGCTATCTCCCCGGGGACCCACAATGAGCAGTTCTTC.

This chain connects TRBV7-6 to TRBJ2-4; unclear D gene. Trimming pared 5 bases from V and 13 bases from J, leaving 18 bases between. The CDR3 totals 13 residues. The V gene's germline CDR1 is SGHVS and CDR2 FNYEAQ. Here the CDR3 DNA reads TGTGCCAGCAGCCCCGGCAATCCTTTCGGGCAGTACTTC. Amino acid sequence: CASSPGNPFGQYF.

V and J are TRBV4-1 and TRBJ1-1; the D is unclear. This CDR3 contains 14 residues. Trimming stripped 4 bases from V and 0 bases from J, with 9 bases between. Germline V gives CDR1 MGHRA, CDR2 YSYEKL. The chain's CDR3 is CASSLSYMNTEAFF. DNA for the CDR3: TGCGCCAGCAGCCTATCATACATGAACACTGAAGCTTTCTTT.

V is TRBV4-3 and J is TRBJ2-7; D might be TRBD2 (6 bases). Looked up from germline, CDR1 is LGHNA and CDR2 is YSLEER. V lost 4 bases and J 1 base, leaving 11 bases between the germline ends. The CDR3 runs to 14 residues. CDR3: CASSPRGRSYEQYF. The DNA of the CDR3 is TGCGCCAGCAGCCCGCGGGGCAGATCCTACGAGCAGTACTTC.

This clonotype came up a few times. CDR3 amino acids: CASSLNRDSTGELFF. The DNA for the CDR3 is TGTGCCAGCAGTTTGAACCGGGACAGCACCGGGGAGCTGTTTTTT. The genes are TRBV27 and TRBJ2-2, with TRBD1 matching 7 bases. Germline V gene sequence: CDR1 MNHEY, CDR2 SMNVEV (reference sequence). The CDR3 runs to 15 residues. Trimming took 3 bases from V and 4 from J; bases not matched to a gene: 5.

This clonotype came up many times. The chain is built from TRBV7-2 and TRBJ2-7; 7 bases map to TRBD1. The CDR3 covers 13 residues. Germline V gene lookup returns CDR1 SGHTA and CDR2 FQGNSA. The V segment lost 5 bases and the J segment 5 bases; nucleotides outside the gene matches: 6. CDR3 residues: CASSPDRVNEQYF. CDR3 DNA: TGTGCCAGCAGCCCTGACAGGGTCAACGAGCAGTACTTC.

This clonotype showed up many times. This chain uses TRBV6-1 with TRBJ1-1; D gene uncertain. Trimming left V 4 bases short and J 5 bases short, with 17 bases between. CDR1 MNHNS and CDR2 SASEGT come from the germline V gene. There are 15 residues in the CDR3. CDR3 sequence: CASSVLGVEATEAFF. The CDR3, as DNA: TGTGCCAGCAGTGTTCTGGGCGTCGAGGCTACTGAAGCTTTCTTT.